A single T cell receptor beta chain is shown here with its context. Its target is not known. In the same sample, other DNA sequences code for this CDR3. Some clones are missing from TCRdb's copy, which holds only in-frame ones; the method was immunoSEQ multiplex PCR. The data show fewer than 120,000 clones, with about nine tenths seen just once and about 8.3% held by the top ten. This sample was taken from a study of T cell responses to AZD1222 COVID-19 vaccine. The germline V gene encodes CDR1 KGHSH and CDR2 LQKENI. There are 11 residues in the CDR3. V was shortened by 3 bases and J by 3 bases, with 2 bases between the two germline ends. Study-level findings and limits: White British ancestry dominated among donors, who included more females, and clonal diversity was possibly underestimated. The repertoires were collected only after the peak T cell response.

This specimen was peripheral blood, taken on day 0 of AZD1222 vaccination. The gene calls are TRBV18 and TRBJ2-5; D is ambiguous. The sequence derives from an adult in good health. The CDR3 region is CASSPKETQYF. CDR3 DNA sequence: TGTGCCAGCTCACCGAAAGAGACCCAGTACTTC.